Listed here are 14 T cell receptor beta chains from one sample, sequenced in a study of T cell repertoires in cytomegalovirus infection. TCRdb ran MiXCR on the reads and lists one entry per CDR3 protein. Here the sample spans about 680,000 distinct CDR3 sequences, roughly 24% being singletons. Sequencing was carried out using CD8+ T cells from PBMCs. Receptors originate from a human donor in good health (CMV status not recorded). Some clones in this sample may be carry-over from other donors' samples.

This chain joins TRBV7-6 and TRBJ2-2; D tentatively reads TRBD1 or TRBD2 (6 bases each). Germline values: CDR1 SGHVS, CDR2 FNYEAQ. V was shortened by 1 base and J by 3 bases, with 12 bases between the two germline ends. The CDR3 consists of 16 residues. CDR3 DNA sequence: TGTGCCAGCAGCTTAGTCCGGGGGCTCGACACCGGGGAGCTGTTTTTT. It codes for CASSLVRGLDTGELFF.

This chain links TRBV6-6 with TRBJ2-3; 7 bases map to TRBD2. The length of the CDR3 is 14 residues. Looked up from germline, CDR1 is MNHNY and CDR2 is SVGAGI (reference sequence). After removal of 2 bases from V and 5 bases from J, the junction contained 4 bases not matched to a gene. DNA of the CDR3: TGTGCCAGCAGTTACAAAGCGGGGAGAGATACGCAGTATTTT. This codes for CASSYKAGRDTQYF.

The V and J genes are TRBV14 and TRBJ1-2; TRBD1 is a possible D gene (6 bases). Per germline, CDR1 SGHDN and CDR2 FVKESK. The CDR3 totals 15 residues. V lost 0 bases to trimming and J lost 6 bases, with 14 bases between them. The CDR3 coding sequence is TGTGCCAGCAGCCAAGATCGGCGGGGGCAGAATGGCTACACCTTC. It codes for CASSQDRRGQNGYTF. Looking up the rest from reference TRBV14 and TRBJ1-2 gives the full variable domain: EAGVTQFPSHSVIEKGQTVTLRCDPISGHDNLYWYRRVMGKEIKFLLHFVKESKQDESGMPNNRFLAERTGGTYSTLKVQPAELEDSGVYFCASSQDRRGQNGYTFGSGTRLTVV.

V is TRBV2 and J is TRBJ2-3; D tentatively fits TRBD1 or TRBD2 (5 bases each). This CDR3 has 13 amino acids. V was clipped by 11 bases and J by 2 bases, with 14 bases between them. CDR1 and CDR2 (germline): SNHLY, FYNNEI. The CDR3 DNA reads as TGTGCCCGAGGGACGGGCAACACAGATACGCAGTATTTT. This codes for CARGTGNTDTQYF.

CDR3 DNA sequence: TGTGCCAGCAGCCGGACTAGCGGGGGGGCCGAGTACAATGAGCAGTTCTTC. Translating it yields CASSRTSGGAEYNEQFF. The gene calls are TRBV7-9 and TRBJ2-1; 15 nucleotides line up with TRBD2. Germline loops: CDR1 SEHNR, CDR2 FQNEAQ (reference sequence). The CDR3 length is 17 residues. Trimming took 5 bases from V and 4 from J; bases not matched to a gene: 6.

The table lists this clonotype with many counts. This chain connects TRBV28 to TRBJ1-1; D not resolved. CDR3 length equals 14 residues. Germline CDR1 is MDHEN and CDR2 is SYDVKM. Trimming took off 7 bases at V and 0 bases at J, with 12 bases between the two ends. The DNA for the CDR3 is TGTGCCAGCATGCCGGCAGGCATGAACACTGAAGCTTTCTTT. It encodes CASMPAGMNTEAFF.

This clonotype has only a few counts. This chain connects TRBV19 to TRBJ1-1; a possible D gene is TRBD1 (6 bases). Per germline, CDR1 LNHDA and CDR2 SQIVND (reference sequence). This CDR3 is built from 13 residues. Trimming took off 3 bases at V and 4 bases at J, with 9 bases between the two ends. CDR3 in DNA: TGTGCCAGTAGTATCACAGGGTTCACTGAAGCTTTCTTT. It yields the protein CASSITGFTEAFF.

CDR3 nucleotides: TGTGCCAGCAGTTACTCCGTCGAGGGGTACACTGAAGCTTTCTTT. Amino acid sequence: CASSYSVEGYTEAFF. The J gene is TRBJ1-1, the V gene TRBV6-6; D is possibly TRBD1 (5 bases). The V gene's germline CDR1 is MNHNY and CDR2 SVGAGI (reference sequence). The CDR3 is made up of 15 amino acids. Trimming took off 0 bases at V and 3 bases at J, with 11 bases between the two ends.

This clonotype has just a few counts. The chain employs TRBV12-3 or TRBV12-4 and TRBJ2-1; weak D call: TRBD2 (5 bases). This CDR3 is 12 amino acids long. V gave up 7 bases and J gave up 7 bases, with 11 bases separating them. CDR3 protein: CASTFSGNEQFF. Written as DNA, the CDR3 is TGTGCCAGCACCTTCTCGGGGAATGAGCAGTTCTTC.

The chain uses TRBV29-1 and TRBJ1-1, with 7 bases matching TRBD1. Germline CDR1 SQVTM, CDR2 ANQGSEA. The CDR3 has 14 residues. Unmatched junction bases numbered 3, after V lost 2 bases and J lost 0 bases. The CDR3 nucleotides are TGCAGCGTTGAATGGGACAGCATGAACACTGAAGCTTTCTTT. Translation: CSVEWDSMNTEAFF.

There are a few counts of this clonotype. This chain joins TRBV10-3 and TRBJ2-3; 11 positions match TRBD1. This CDR3 spans 14 amino acids. Looked up from germline, CDR1 is ENHRY and CDR2 is SYGVKD. V lost 8 bases to trimming and J lost 4 bases; unmatched junction nucleotides: 5. The CDR3 loop reads CAIGDRGLADTQYF. The CDR3 bases are TGTGCCATCGGGGACAGGGGGTTAGCAGATACGCAGTATTTT.

On this clonotype itself: This could be a read error, since a much larger clone is one nucleotide away. The chain joins TRBV7-9 to TRBJ2-2; 7 nucleotides match TRBD1. In germline, CDR1 is SEHNR, CDR2 FQNEAQ (reference sequence). There are 13 residues in the CDR3. The CDR3 region is CASSAGTAGEPFF. The CDR3 DNA reads as TGTGCCAGCAGCGCCGGGACAGCCGGGGAGCCGTTTTTT.

V usage is TRBV5-1 and J usage is TRBJ2-5; unclear D gene. Germline V gene lookup returns CDR1 SGHRS and CDR2 YFSETQ. This CDR3 comprises 16 residues. The V end lost 4 bases, the J end lost 3 bases, and 19 bases lay between the germline ends. CDR3 DNA: TGCGCCAGCAGCGACCCCCCAGTGGGGTCTAAAGAGACCCAGTACTTC. This translates into CASSDPPVGSKETQYF.

J is TRBJ1-1 and V is TRBV6-5; 8 nucleotides align to TRBD1. CDR1 MNHEY and CDR2 SVGAGI come from the germline V gene. The CDR3 runs 13 residues. Trimming took 5 bases from V and 6 from J; bases not matched to a gene: 5. The CDR3: CASSRRTGSEAFF. CDR3 nucleotide sequence: TGTGCCAGCAGTAGAAGGACAGGGTCTGAAGCTTTCTTT.